Listed here are 15 T cell receptor beta chains from one sample, sequenced in a study of T cells in women clearing cervical HPV infection. The assay was immunoSEQ multiplex PCR, and TCRdb's table has in-frame clones only and misses some. The sample has tens of thousands of clones; the top ten hold 9.1%. Source material: blood buffy coat. Source of these receptors: a woman between 18 and 69 years old with a cervical HPV16 infection that either progressed to CIN3+ or cleared (not recorded which).

Note on this clone: The read terminates 3 residues ahead of where the CDR3 ends, so the germline J gene completes it. The same CDR3 arises from other DNA sequences in this sample as well. The chain has TRBV5-1 and TRBJ2-6; 10 nucleotides match TRBD1. V was clipped by 3 bases and J by 0 bases; unmatched bases: 0. There are 16 residues in the CDR3. CDR1 is SGHRS, CDR2 YFSETQ, per germline. The CDR3 DNA, read in part, is TGCGCCAGCAGCTGGACAGGGGGCTCTGGGGCCAACGTC. It codes for CASSWTGGSGANV. The entire CDR3 sequence reads CASSWTGGSGANVLTF.

Points on this clone: The CDR3 end lies 3 residues beyond the end of the read and is filled in from the germline J gene. The rearrangement links TRBV20-1 to TRBJ1-2; the D gene is possibly TRBD1 (5 bases). V lost 6 bases and J lost 7, with 27 bases in between. The CDR3 runs to 16 residues. In germline, CDR1 is DFQATT, CDR2 SNEGSKA (reference sequence). Here the CDR3 reads CSAPGTGSLAMSGYTF. CDR3 DNA (partial): TGCAGTGCACCGGGTACAGGCTCTTTAGCTATGAGTGGC.

Turning to this clone: Read sequence stops 3 residues before the CDR3 end, and the germline J gene provides the missing end. The genes are TRBV29-1 and TRBJ2-2, with D uncertain. The CDR3 spans 12 residues. Germline values: CDR1 SQVTM, CDR2 ANQGSEA. V lost 1 base, J lost 5 bases, and 5 bases lay in between. Incomplete CDR3 DNA: TGCAGCGTTGAAGTGTCAACCGGGGAG. Protein sequence: CSVEVSTGE. The full CDR3 reads CSVEVSTGELFF.

As regards this clone: The read stops 3 residues short of the end of the CDR3; the missing end is completed from the germline J gene. J is TRBJ1-5 and V is TRBV7-2; D not resolved. Germline CDR1 is SGHTA and CDR2 is FQGNSA. V shed 0 bases and J shed 1 base, with 4 bases lying between them. There are 14 residues in the CDR3. The covered CDR3 bases are TGTGCCAGCAGCTTAGCGCGGAGCAATCAGCCC. Encoded protein: CASSLARSNQP. The entire CDR3 reads CASSLARSNQPQHF. The full variable domain, its missing parts supplied by reference TRBV7-2 and TRBJ1-5, is GAGVSQSPSNKVTEKGKDVELRCDPISGHTALYWYRQSLGQGLEFLIYFQGNSAPDKSGLPSDRFSAERTGGSVSTLTIQRTQQEDSAVYLCASSLARSNQPQHFGDGTRLSIL.

Notes on this clone: The CDR3 extends 3 residues past the end of the read, so its final part is completed from the germline J gene. The chain is built from TRBV7-6 and TRBJ1-4; 9 bases map to TRBD1. J lost 4 bases, V lost 1 base, and 1 base had no gene match. Germline loops: CDR1 SGHVS, CDR2 FNYEAQ. The CDR3 runs to 15 residues. Incomplete CDR3 DNA: TGTGCCAGCAGCTTAGGGGGACAGGGTAATGAAAAA. It yields the protein CASSLGGQGNEK. The full CDR3 protein reads CASSLGGQGNEKLFF. Full variable domain (rest looked up from reference TRBV7-6 and TRBJ1-4): GAGVSQSPRYKVTKRGQDVALRCDPISGHVSLYWYRQALGQGPEFLTYFNYEAQQDKSGLPNDRFSAERPEGSISTLTIQRTEQRDSAMYRCASSLGGQGNEKLFFGSGTQLSVL.

Points on this clone: The read ends 3 residues shy of where the CDR3 ends; the end is completed using the germline J gene. The J gene is TRBJ1-1, the V gene TRBV10-3, with 9 nucleotides matching TRBD1. CDR3 length: 15 amino acids. V shed 4 bases and J 0 bases; nucleotides not matched to a gene: 3. Germline CDR1 is ENHRY and CDR2 is SYGVKD. CDR3 sequence: CAISGGQGLNTEAFF. The sequenced CDR3 bases are TGTGCCATCAGTGGGGGACAGGGCCTGAACACTGAA.

In regard to this clone: The read falls 3 residues short of the CDR3 end, and the missing part is taken from the germline J gene. This chain uses TRBV5-1 with TRBJ2-5; 8 nucleotides align to TRBD2. CDR3 length equals 16 residues. Germline V gives CDR1 SGHRS, CDR2 YFSETQ. With 0 bases clipped from V and 5 bases from J, the junction kept 9 bases outside the gene matches. Partial CDR3 DNA: TGCGCCAGCAGCTTGGTGGCTAGCGGGCTAAGGGAGACC. Translated: CASSLVASGLRET. The CDR3 in full is CASSLVASGLRETQYF.

In the case of this clone: The CDR3 end lies 3 residues beyond the end of the read and is filled in from the germline J gene. The chain has TRBV19 and TRBJ2-5; the match to TRBD1 covers 7 bases. CDR1 is LNHDA and CDR2 is SQIVND in the germline V gene (reference sequence). The V and J ends lost 1 base and 1 base, in that order; junction bases with no gene match: 3. The CDR3 length is 15 residues. CDR3 residues: CASSIVKGAQETQYF. The CDR3 bases that were read are TGTGCCAGTAGTATAGTTAAGGGGGCCCAAGAGACC. The complete variable domain, with remaining parts taken from reference TRBV19 and TRBJ2-5, reads DGGITQSPKYLFRKEGQNVTLSCEQNLNHDAMYWYRQDPGQGLRLIYYSQIVNDFQKGDIAEGYSVSREKKESFPLTVTSAQKNPTAFYLCASSIVKGAQETQYFGPGTRLLVL.

About this clone: The CDR3 goes on 3 residues after the read ends, and that part is filled in from the germline J gene. The chain links TRBV20-1 to TRBJ1-1; TRBD1 might be the D (5 bases). V dropped 6 bases and J dropped 1 base, with 12 bases sitting between them. The CDR3 length is 13 residues. Germline V lookup: CDR1 DFQATT, CDR2 SNEGSKA (reference sequence). The CDR3 is CSASSQGNTEAFF. CDR3 DNA (partial): TGCAGTGCCTCGAGTCAGGGGAACACTGAA.

Concerning this clone: The CDR3 extends 3 residues past the end of the read, so its final part is completed from the germline J gene. J is TRBJ1-2 and V is TRBV19; TRBD1 matches 10 bases. The CDR3 spans 15 residues. Germline assignment: CDR1 LNHDA and CDR2 SQIVND (reference sequence). J was trimmed by 5 bases and V by 3 bases; bases with no gene match: 6. The CDR3 protein is CASSMGTGARYGYTF. The part of the CDR3 DNA that was read is TGTGCCAGTAGTATGGGGACAGGGGCCCGATATGGC. The full variable domain, in which reference TRBV19 and TRBJ1-2 provide the parts outside the CDR3, is DGGITQSPKYLFRKEGQNVTLSCEQNLNHDAMYWYRQDPGQGLRLIYYSQIVNDFQKGDIAEGYSVSREKKESFPLTVTSAQKNPTAFYLCASSMGTGARYGYTFGSGTRLTVV.

To note about this clone: The read falls 3 residues short of the CDR3 end, and the missing part is taken from the germline J gene. V gene TRBV5-1 combines with J gene TRBJ2-1; 11 nucleotides match TRBD1. The CDR3 extends over 17 amino acids. Germline loops: CDR1 SGHRS, CDR2 YFSETQ. J gave up 4 bases and V 4 bases, and 10 bases lay outside the gene matches. The CDR3 bases that were read are TGCGCCAGCAGCCGACGACCCGGGACAGGGGGTTACAATGAG. Protein sequence: CASSRRPGTGGYNE. The complete CDR3 reads CASSRRPGTGGYNEQFF.

A remark on this clone: From the germline J gene comes the end of the CDR3, since the read stops 3 residues before it. Other DNA sequences within the sample encode an identical CDR3. The gene calls are TRBV20-1 and TRBJ1-1, with 7 bases matching TRBD1. V lost 2 bases to trimming and J lost 3 bases; unmatched junction nucleotides: 0. CDR1 is DFQATT and CDR2 is SNEGSKA in the germline V gene (reference sequence). The CDR3 length is 12 residues. The DNA read from the CDR3 is TGCAGTGCTAGACAGGGGGACACTGAA. Translated: CSARQGDTE. The complete CDR3 sequence is CSARQGDTEAFF.

With respect to this clone: The read ends 3 residues before the CDR3 terminus; that terminus is restored from the germline J gene. The J gene is TRBJ2-5, the V gene TRBV5-6; TRBD2 is a possible D gene (5 bases). Trimming pared 0 bases from V and 0 bases from J, leaving 6 bases between. Germline V gives CDR1 SGHDT, CDR2 YYEEEE. This CDR3 is 14 amino acids long. The sequenced CDR3 bases are TGTGCCAGCAGCTTGGTCGGGGACCAAGAGACC. As protein: CASSLVGDQET. The whole CDR3 region reads CASSLVGDQETQYF.

To note about this clone: The read stops 3 residues short of the end of the CDR3; the missing end is completed from the germline J gene. This sequence joins TRBV19 and TRBJ2-1, with TRBD2 identical over 7 bases. V was pared by 7 bases and J by 1 base, with 4 bases of the junction left unmatched. This CDR3 has 14 amino acids. Germline CDR1 LNHDA, CDR2 SQIVND (reference sequence). The DNA read from the CDR3 is TGTGCCAGTAAGGAGCGGGGTTCCTACAATGAG. Translation gives CASKERGSYNE. The CDR3 as a whole reads CASKERGSYNEQFF.

About this clone itself: The sequence runs out 3 residues before the end of the CDR3; the remainder is reconstructed from the germline J gene. The V gene is TRBV5-6, the J gene TRBJ2-1; TRBD1 agrees at 7 bases. Germline V gives CDR1 SGHDT, CDR2 YYEEEE. The J segment lost 7 bases and the V segment lost 0 bases, leaving 4 bases of the junction unmatched. The CDR3 length is 14 residues. Incomplete CDR3 DNA: TGTGCCAGCAGCTTGGGGCAGGGGGAGAATGAG. Translating it yields CASSLGQGENE. The entire CDR3 protein reads CASSLGQGENEQFF.